This passage covers 15 T cell receptor beta chains from one sample sequenced in a study of T cell responses to AZD1222 COVID-19 vaccine (dated by TCRdb to the early 2020s). The time point label here, explained by the study, means: baseline before first vaccination. Libraries were built with the immunoSEQ multiplex PCR assay. TCRdb limited this immuneACCESS table to in-frame rearrangements with V and J called. A share of clones is missing; checked studies link under half to unresolved V genes, and the rest is unexplained. The sample table contains 99,000 or so clones; only one count was recorded for more than 75% of them. The ten largest clones add up to about 9.1% of the sample. The material was peripheral blood, obtained on day 0 of AZD1222 vaccination. All receptors come from an adult in good health.

The chain uses TRBV19 and TRBJ2-4, with TRBD2 identical over 11 bases. Germline CDR1 is LNHDA and CDR2 is SQIVND (reference sequence). V dropped 5 bases and J dropped 0; count of bases not matched to a gene: 12. The CDR3 contains 19 residues. CDR3 sequence reads: CASSEYPGLAATAKNIQYF. The CDR3 DNA follows: TGTGCCAGTAGTGAATATCCGGGACTAGCGGCAACAGCCAAAAACATTCAGTACTTC.

The chain couples TRBV7-9 to TRBJ2-2, with TRBD2 identical over 9 bases. The V segment lost 5 bases and the J segment 5 bases; nucleotides outside the gene matches: 9. CDR1 and CDR2 from the germline V gene are SEHNR and FQNEAQ (reference sequence). This CDR3 region has 16 residues. The chain's CDR3 is CASSHTGTSLTGELFF. DNA of the CDR3: TGTGCCAGCAGCCATACCGGGACTAGCCTAACCGGGGAGCTGTTTTTT.

The CDR3 DNA follows: TGTGCCACCAGCCTAGGAGAGGGGAGTCATGGAAACACCATATATTTT. As protein: CATSLGEGSHGNTIYF. This chain links TRBV15 with TRBJ1-3; tentatively, D is TRBD1 (5 bases). Trimming took off 5 bases at V and 3 bases at J, with 17 bases between the two ends. The CDR3 is made up of 16 amino acids. Germline V gene data show CDR1 as LNHNV and CDR2 as YYDKDF (reference sequence).

The V and J genes are TRBV6-6 and TRBJ2-1; D assignment may be TRBD1 or TRBD2 (5 bases each). The V gene's germline CDR1 is MNHNY and CDR2 SVGAGI (reference sequence). V dropped 6 bases and J dropped 3 bases, with 15 bases sitting between them. The CDR3 sequence is 15 residues long. The CDR3 nucleotides read TGTGCCAGCAGGGGGACGAGTGGGAACTACAATGAGCAGTTCTTC. It specifies CASRGTSGNYNEQFF.

This sequence joins TRBV4-2 and TRBJ1-2; 8 bases map to TRBD1. Germline CDR1 LGHNA, CDR2 YNFKEQ. Trimming removed 1 base from V and 2 bases from J; junction bases left unmatched: 6. The CDR3 consists of 16 residues. The CDR3 nucleotides are TGTGCCAGCAGCCAAGCTGAAGCAGGGGGCAACTATGGCTACACCTTC. Its protein product is CASSQAEAGGNYGYTF.

This chain links TRBV5-1 with TRBJ2-1, with D unresolved. The CDR3 spans 13 residues. V lost 0 bases, J lost 10 bases, and 11 bases lay in between. Germline CDR1 reads SGHRS; CDR2 reads YFSETQ. The CDR3 spells CASSLGANVEQFF. The CDR3 DNA reads as TGCGCCAGCAGCTTGGGGGCCAACGTCGAGCAGTTCTTC.

This clone was recorded only once. This rearrangement joins TRBV20-1 to TRBJ2-3, with D unclear. V was trimmed by 6 bases and J by 12 bases, leaving 13 bases between them. The CDR3 is made up of 10 amino acids. The germline V gene encodes CDR1 DFQATT and CDR2 SNEGSKA (reference sequence). CDR3 DNA sequence: TGCAGTGCGCCATGGGGTTCCCAGTATTTT. Protein sequence: CSAPWGSQYF.

J is TRBJ1-1 and V is TRBV6-5, with TRBD1 matching 7 bases. The trim removed 7 bases at V and 4 bases at J, leaving 12 bases unmatched. The germline V gene encodes CDR1 MNHEY and CDR2 SVGAGI. The CDR3 is 15 amino acids. CDR3 in amino acids: CASNYRGLGITEAFF. The CDR3 DNA reads as TGTGCCAGCAACTACAGGGGCCTTGGTATCACTGAAGCTTTCTTT.

V is TRBV6-5 and J is TRBJ2-6; no firm D call. The CDR3 is 14 residues long. Germline V CDR1 and CDR2: MNHEY, SVGAGI. V was shortened by 10 bases and J by 0 bases, with 10 bases between the two germline ends. The chain's CDR3 is CATKSSSGANVLTF. The CDR3 DNA follows: TGTGCCACCAAATCAAGCTCTGGGGCCAACGTCCTGACTTTC.

The rearrangement links TRBV5-1 to TRBJ2-1; possible D gene TRBD2, 6 bases. Germline CDR1 SGHRS, CDR2 YFSETQ. The germline V and J ends were trimmed by 1 base and 4 bases, with 15 bases remaining between them. The CDR3 is 16 amino acids. The CDR3 sequence is CASSLFFSGVYNEQFF. The CDR3 region has the DNA TGCGCCAGCAGCTTGTTTTTTAGCGGAGTATACAATGAGCAGTTCTTC.

The chain combines TRBV6-4 with TRBJ1-1; a possible D gene is TRBD1 (6 bases). The CDR3 is 11 residues long. Per germline, CDR1 MRHNA and CDR2 SNTAGT. Trimming shortened V by 11 bases and J by 5 bases, and 12 bases separated the two germline ends. This CDR3 is CAGIRGTEAFF. The CDR3 bases are TGTGCCGGAATCAGGGGAACTGAAGCTTTCTTT.

This chain joins TRBV25-1 and TRBJ1-6; weak D call: TRBD1 (5 bases). Trimming removed 3 bases at V and 0 bases at J, with 9 bases between. The germline CDR1 and CDR2 sequences are MGHDK and SYGVNS. The CDR3 is made up of 16 amino acids. The CDR3 region is CASSEGVSSYNSPLHF. DNA for the CDR3: TGTGCCAGCAGTGAGGGGGTGAGCTCCTATAATTCACCCCTCCACTTT.

The chain joins TRBV7-9 to TRBJ1-2; the match to TRBD1 covers 12 bases. CDR1 and CDR2 (germline): SEHNR, FQNEAQ (reference sequence). The length of the CDR3 is 16 residues. With V trimmed by 5 bases and J by 7 bases, 11 bases remained unmatched. CDR3 DNA: TGTGCCAGCAGCGGGCCGGTGGGACAGGGGGCTCGTGGCTACACCTTC. Encoded protein: CASSGPVGQGARGYTF.

J is TRBJ2-2 and V is TRBV15; D might be TRBD2 (5 bases). The CDR3 runs 13 residues. Looked up from germline, CDR1 is LNHNV and CDR2 is YYDKDF (reference sequence). Trimming removed 6 bases from V and 5 bases from J, with 10 bases in between. CDR3 nucleotide sequence: TGTGCCACCAGTCTAGAGCGGACCGGGGAGCTGTTTTTT. Its translation is CATSLERTGELFF.

CDR3 loop: CASSFGVNTGELFF. The CDR3 nucleotides are TGTGCCAGCAGCTTTGGGGTGAACACCGGGGAGCTGTTTTTT. The chain recombines TRBV7-9 with TRBJ2-2; D is unresolved. The CDR3 contains 14 residues. V shed 3 bases and J shed 1 base, with 6 bases lying between them. Germline CDR1 and CDR2: SEHNR and FQNEAQ (reference sequence).